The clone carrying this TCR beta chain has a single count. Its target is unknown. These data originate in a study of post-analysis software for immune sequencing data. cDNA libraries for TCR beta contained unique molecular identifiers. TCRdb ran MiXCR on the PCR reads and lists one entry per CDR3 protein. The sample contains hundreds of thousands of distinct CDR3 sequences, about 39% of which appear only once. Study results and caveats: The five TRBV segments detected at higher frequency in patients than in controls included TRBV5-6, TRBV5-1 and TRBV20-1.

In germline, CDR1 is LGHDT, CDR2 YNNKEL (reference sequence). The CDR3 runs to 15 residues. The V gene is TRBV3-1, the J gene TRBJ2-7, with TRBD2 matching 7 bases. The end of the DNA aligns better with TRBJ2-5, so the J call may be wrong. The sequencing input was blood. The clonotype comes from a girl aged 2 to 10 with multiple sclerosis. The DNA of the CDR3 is TGTGCCAGCAGCCATAATTCGCGGGGGAAAGAGACCCAGTACTTC. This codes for CASSHNSRGKETQYF.